This TCR beta chain was sequenced for a study of PD-L1 blockade in urothelial cancer. The overall study: Blood was tested 3 weeks (second dose) and 6 weeks into treatment. The study's findings and limits: Below-median pretreatment blood TCR clonality was associated with improved progression-free and overall survival.

V dropped 4 bases and J dropped 0; count of bases not matched to a gene: 8. Germline V gene sequence: CDR1 SGHRS, CDR2 YFSETQ. The CDR3 spans 17 residues. Described time point: peripheral blood 6 weeks after treatment start. Remarks on this clone: Its antigen is not identified.

Each PCR reaction had synthetic TCR analog templates spiked into it. TCRdb's table, derived via immunoSEQ multiplex PCR, lists solely in-frame clones and lacks some. The table lists approximately 91,000 clones, around four fifths of them singletons. The specimen was PBMCs, collected around atezolizumab (anti-PD-L1) treatment. This rearrangement joins TRBV5-1 to TRBJ1-1, with TRBD1 matching 11 bases. This clonotype originated in a man in his 70s with urothelial cancer. The CDR3 DNA sequence: TGCGCCAGCAGCCTCACCGGACAGGGGGCGTTGAACACTGAAGCTTTCTTT. It is translated as CASSLTGQGALNTEAFF.